The 27 T cell receptor beta chains in this list originate from one sample, sequenced in a study of cytomegalovirus exposure and HLA in healthy donors. Sequenced by immunoSEQ multiplex PCR; TCRdb stores in-frame clones only, minus some. The repertoire has 130,000 to 150,000 clones, roughly 87% of them found once; the top ten carry around 9%. The sequencing input was PBMCs. The receptor source for this set is a woman between 18 and 29 years old in good health and CMV-seropositive.

The gene calls are TRBV5-5 and TRBJ1-1, with D possibly being TRBD1 (6 bases). The CDR3 is made up of 18 amino acids. Trimming cost V 0 bases and J 3 bases, with 21 bases left between them. Germline V gene data show CDR1 as SGHKS and CDR2 as YYEKEE (reference sequence). CDR3 protein: CASSLVGVTGSMDTEAFF. DNA for the CDR3: TGTGCCAGCAGCTTGGTAGGCGTAACAGGGTCTATGGACACTGAAGCTTTCTTT.

V gene TRBV28 combines with J gene TRBJ1-2; TRBD1 is a possible D gene (6 bases). This CDR3 has 16 residues. The ends were cut back, 7 bases at V and 8 bases at J, with 26 bases in the middle. The germline V gene encodes CDR1 MDHEN and CDR2 SYDVKM. CDR3 sequence reads: CASKTRTFGRTEGYTF. In DNA, the CDR3 is TGTGCCAGCAAAACCAGGACCTTTGGTAGGACAGAAGGCTACACCTTC.

The genes are TRBV5-6 and TRBJ1-3; no reliable D call. V lost 2 bases, J lost 8 bases, and 8 bases lay in between. Germline loops: CDR1 SGHDT, CDR2 YYEEEE. This CDR3 region has 12 residues. As DNA, the CDR3 is TGTGCCAGCAGCTTCGGGAGGGACACCATATATTTT. It is translated as CASSFGRDTIYF.

The chain links TRBV7-6 to TRBJ2-4; 9 bases fit TRBD1. Germline V gene sequence: CDR1 SGHVS, CDR2 FNYEAQ. The CDR3 contains 9 residues. Losses at the gene ends were 11 bases for V and 16 bases for J; bases not matched to a gene: 6. The CDR3 region is CAQGQGSYF. The CDR3 DNA reads TGTGCCCAGGGACAGGGTTCCTACTTC.

This chain connects TRBV10-3 to TRBJ2-7; TRBD1 matches at 7 bases. The ends lost 4 bases at V and 3 bases at J; junction bases unmatched: 6. Germline loops: CDR1 ENHRY, CDR2 SYGVKD. The CDR3 totals 14 residues. The CDR3: CAISALRGSYEQYF. CDR3 sequence (DNA): TGTGCCATCAGTGCCCTCAGGGGGAGCTACGAGCAGTACTTC.

The chain combines TRBV4-3 with TRBJ1-3; D gene ambiguous. CDR3 length: 17 residues. Trimming took 0 bases from V and 0 from J, leaving 12 bases between them. Germline V gene data show CDR1 as LGHNA and CDR2 as YSLEER. CDR3 amino acids: CASSQDLGSHSGNTIYF. The CDR3 nucleotides read TGCGCCAGCAGCCAAGATCTGGGCAGTCACTCTGGAAACACCATATATTTT.

V usage is TRBV5-4 and J usage is TRBJ1-4; 8 bases match TRBD1. Looked up from germline, CDR1 is SGHNT and CDR2 is YYREEE (reference sequence). CDR3 length equals 16 residues. J gave up 5 bases and V 0 bases, and 6 bases lay outside the gene matches. CDR3 in amino acids: CASSLGNRGVNEKLFF. CDR3 DNA: TGTGCCAGCAGCTTGGGAAACAGGGGGGTCAATGAAAAACTGTTTTTT.

V and J are TRBV28 and TRBJ1-3; weak D call: TRBD1 (5 bases). V was cut by 7 bases and J by 0 bases, with 13 bases left in between. CDR1 and CDR2 from the germline V gene are MDHEN and SYDVKM. CDR3 length equals 15 residues. CDR3 sequence: CASTPGLASGNTIYF. The CDR3 nucleotides are TGTGCCAGCACCCCGGGACTGGCCTCTGGAAACACCATATATTTT.

The chain couples TRBV4-2 to TRBJ2-6; a possible D gene is TRBD2 (6 bases). CDR3 length: 17 amino acids. The V end was cut by 7 bases, the J end by 0 bases, with 16 bases between. Germline CDR1 LGHNA, CDR2 YNFKEQ. CDR3 sequence reads: CASTTWGRTSGANVLTF. In DNA, the CDR3 is TGTGCCAGCACCACATGGGGGAGGACCTCTGGGGCCAACGTCCTGACTTTC.

This rearrangement joins TRBV4-3 to TRBJ1-1; 7 bases align to TRBD1. The germline V gene encodes CDR1 LGHNA and CDR2 YSLEER. J gave up 5 bases and V 0 bases, and 15 bases lay outside the gene matches. CDR3 length: 18 residues. The CDR3 nucleotides read TGCGCCAGCAGCCAAGATCGGGAGGGGGCGCGGGAAAATACTGAAGCTTTCTTT. As protein: CASSQDREGARENTEAFF.

V gene TRBV4-2 combines with J gene TRBJ2-3, with 7 bases matching TRBD1. The CDR3 is made up of 14 amino acids. Germline loops: CDR1 LGHNA, CDR2 YNFKEQ. Trimming removed 3 bases from V and 3 bases from J; junction bases left unmatched: 3. The CDR3 DNA sequence: TGTGCCAGCAGCCAGACACAGGGGACAGATACGCAGTATTTT. Its protein is CASSQTQGTDTQYF.

CDR3 protein: CAWSPIVKGMEYF. For the CDR3, the DNA is TGTGCCTGGAGTCCTATCGTAAAGGGGATGGAGTACTTC. The chain has TRBV30 and TRBJ2-7, with D perhaps matching TRBD1 (5 bases). The CDR3 totals 13 residues. Trimming pared 2 bases from V and 11 bases from J, leaving 19 bases between. CDR1 GTSNPN and CDR2 SVGIG come from the germline V gene (reference sequence). Filled out from reference TRBV30 and TRBJ2-7, the complete variable domain reads SQTIHQWPATLVQPVGSPLSLECTVEGTSNPNLYWYRQAAGRGLQLLFYSVGIGQISSEVPQNLSASRPQDRQFILSSKKLLLSDSGFYLCAWSPIVKGMEYFGPGTRLTVT.

The V and J genes are TRBV5-4 and TRBJ1-6; a weak D match, TRBD1 (5 bases). This CDR3 has 15 amino acids. The ends were cut back, 0 bases at V and 5 bases at J, with 9 bases in the middle. CDR1 is SGHNT, CDR2 YYREEE, per germline (reference sequence). CDR3 sequence: CASSLAGVDNSPLHF. As DNA, the CDR3 is TGTGCCAGCAGCTTGGCGGGGGTGGATAATTCACCCCTCCACTTT.

A few counts support this clone. The CDR3 protein is CASGTSGGSGELFF. CDR3 bases: TGTGCCAGCGGGACTAGCGGGGGGAGCGGGGAGCTGTTTTTT. J is TRBJ2-2 and V is TRBV19, with 15 bases that match TRBD2. Germline loops: CDR1 LNHDA, CDR2 SQIVND (reference sequence). The J segment lost 7 bases and the V segment lost 9 bases, leaving 3 bases of the junction unmatched. This CDR3 has 14 residues.

The genes are TRBV6-5 and TRBJ2-5; D perhaps matches TRBD1 (7 bases). CDR3 length: 14 residues. Trimming removed 6 bases from V and 7 bases from J, with 18 bases in between. The V gene's germline CDR1 is MNHEY and CDR2 SVGAGI. CDR3 bases: TGTGCCAGCAGGTCCAGGGGGGCCCGGGGGACCCAGTACTTC. Translation: CASRSRGARGTQYF.

The V call is TRBV6-5, the J call TRBJ2-1, with TRBD2 matching over 9 bases. CDR1 is MNHEY, CDR2 SVGAGI, per germline. CDR3 length: 16 amino acids. J gave up 5 bases and V 0 bases, and 5 bases lay outside the gene matches. CDR3 DNA sequence: TGTGCCAGCAGTTACTCAGTAGCGGGGGCCCACAATGAGCAGTTCTTC. This gives the protein CASSYSVAGAHNEQFF.

The count of this clone is one. The rearrangement uses TRBV5-1 and TRBJ1-3; TRBD1 agrees at 8 bases. This CDR3 is built from 14 residues. V was clipped by 4 bases and J by 4 bases; unmatched bases: 4. Germline CDR1 reads SGHRS; CDR2 reads YFSETQ. The CDR3 protein is CASSRDRSGNTIYF. The CDR3 nucleotides are TGCGCCAGCAGCCGGGACAGGTCGGGAAACACCATATATTTT. Together with reference TRBV5-1 and TRBJ1-3, the CDR3 gives the full variable domain: KAGVTQTPRYLIKTRGQQVTLSCSPISGHRSVSWYQQTPGQGLQFLFEYFSETQRNKGNFPGRFSGRQFSNSRSEMNVSTLELGDSALYLCASSRDRSGNTIYFGEGSWLTVV.

The chain employs TRBV6-4 and TRBJ2-5; 10 positions agree with TRBD2. The length of the CDR3 is 19 residues. Germline lookup yields CDR1 MRHNA and CDR2 SNTAGT. The trim removed 0 bases at V and 0 bases at J, leaving 10 bases unmatched. CDR3 loop: CASSDSEQRGGEYQETQYF. The CDR3, as DNA: TGTGCCAGCAGTGACTCAGAGCAGCGGGGGGGCGAGTACCAAGAGACCCAGTACTTC.

J is TRBJ2-1 and V is TRBV28; 9 nucleotides agree with TRBD1. Per germline, CDR1 MDHEN and CDR2 SYDVKM. The CDR3 has 16 amino acids. Germline trimming cut 7 bases from V and 3 bases from J; bases unmatched to any gene: 10. The CDR3 bases are TGTGCCAGCACCCCCCAGGACAGGGGATACTACAATGAGCAGTTCTTC. Residues: CASTPQDRGYYNEQFF.

In this sample, this clone turned up once. The V call is TRBV11-2, the J call TRBJ2-1, with TRBD2 matching 7 bases. Germline assignment: CDR1 SGHAT and CDR2 FQNNGV. The CDR3 loop spans 16 amino acids. V trimming: 0 bases; J trimming: 10 bases; junction bases outside the gene matches: 12. This CDR3 is CASSLDWTGGVWEQFF. In DNA, the CDR3 is TGTGCCAGCAGCTTAGATTGGACGGGGGGAGTTTGGGAGCAGTTCTTC.

The rearrangement joins TRBV25-1 to TRBJ2-2, with a weak D call TRBD2 (6 bases). Germline CDR1 and CDR2: MGHDK and SYGVNS. The CDR3 runs 14 residues. V was shortened by 6 bases and J by 3 bases, with 11 bases between the two germline ends. In DNA form, the CDR3 reads TGTGCCAGCAGGAGGAGGGGTGACACCGGGGAGCTGTTTTTT. This translates into CASRRRGDTGELFF. Supplemented by reference TRBV25-1 and TRBJ2-2, the full variable domain reads EADIYQTPRYLVIGTGKKITLECSQTMGHDKMYWYQQDPGMELHLIHYSYGVNSTEKGDLSSESTVSRIRTEHFPLTLESARPSHTSQYLCASRRRGDTGELFFGEGSRLTVL.

This clone was found once. One end of the junction does not line up with germline, which may come from a read error. This chain connects TRBV25-1 to TRBJ2-7, with 7 bases matching TRBD1. The CDR3 sequence is 14 residues long. Germline loops: CDR1 MGHDK, CDR2 SYGVNS. CDR3 in DNA: TGTGCCAGCACCTCAACGACAGGGACCTACGGGCAGTACTTC. Its protein is CASTSTTGTYGQYF.

The V gene is TRBV4-3, the J gene TRBJ2-2; 7 positions agree with TRBD1. Germline-derived CDR1 and CDR2 are LGHNA and YSLEER. This CDR3 has 16 amino acids. The trim removed 3 bases at V and 0 bases at J, leaving 4 bases unmatched. The CDR3 DNA reads as TGCGCCAGCAGCCACCTGACAGGGACGAACACCGGGGAGCTGTTTTTT. Its protein is CASSHLTGTNTGELFF.

The genes are TRBV19 and TRBJ1-3; 8 bases line up with TRBD1. Germline V gene sequence: CDR1 LNHDA, CDR2 SQIVND (reference sequence). The CDR3 totals 15 residues. CDR3: CATTRGQANGNTIYF. Written as DNA, the CDR3 is TGTGCAACCACCCGGGGACAGGCGAATGGAAACACCATATATTTT.

The chain combines TRBV14 with TRBJ2-7, with 9 bases lining up with TRBD2. Germline CDR1 and CDR2: SGHDN and FVKESK. V shed 4 bases, J shed 0 bases, and the junction held 7 bases outside the gene matches. This CDR3 is built from 16 residues. CDR3 amino acids: CASSRTAGGYSYEQYF. In DNA form, the CDR3 reads TGTGCCAGCAGCCGAACAGCGGGGGGCTACTCCTACGAGCAGTACTTC. Using reference TRBV14 and TRBJ2-7 for the parts outside the CDR3, the full variable domain is EAGVTQFPSHSVIEKGQTVTLRCDPISGHDNLYWYRRVMGKEIKFLLHFVKESKQDESGMPNNRFLAERTGGTYSTLKVQPAELEDSGVYFCASSRTAGGYSYEQYFGPGTRLTVT.

The chain is built from TRBV6-1 and TRBJ1-5; D unclear. Trimming stripped 4 bases from V and 4 bases from J, with 14 bases between. The CDR3 length is 15 residues. Germline lookup yields CDR1 MNHNS and CDR2 SASEGT. Here the CDR3 DNA reads TGTGCCAGCAGTGTAACCGGAGGAGCAAATCAGCCCCAGCATTTT. It yields the protein CASSVTGGANQPQHF.

This chain joins TRBV5-1 and TRBJ2-2; no firm D call. The V gene lost 4 bases and the J gene lost 1 base, with 17 bases spanning the gap. The CDR3 covers 17 residues. CDR1 is SGHRS, CDR2 YFSETQ, per germline. CDR3 DNA: TGCGCCAGCAGCCCAGTGTCGGTACGCGGGAACACCGGGGAGCTGTTTTTT. Protein product: CASSPVSVRGNTGELFF.